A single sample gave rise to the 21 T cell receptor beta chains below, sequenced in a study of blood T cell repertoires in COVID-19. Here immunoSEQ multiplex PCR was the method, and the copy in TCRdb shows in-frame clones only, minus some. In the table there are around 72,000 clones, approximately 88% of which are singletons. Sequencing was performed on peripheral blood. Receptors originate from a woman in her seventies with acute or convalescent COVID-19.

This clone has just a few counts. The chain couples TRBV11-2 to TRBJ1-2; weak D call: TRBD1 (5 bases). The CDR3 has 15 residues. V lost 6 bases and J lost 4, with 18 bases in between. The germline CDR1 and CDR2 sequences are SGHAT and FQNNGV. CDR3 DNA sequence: TGTGCCAGCAGTTCACTTGAGGGGCGGGGCTATGGCTACACCTTC. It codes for CASSSLEGRGYGYTF.

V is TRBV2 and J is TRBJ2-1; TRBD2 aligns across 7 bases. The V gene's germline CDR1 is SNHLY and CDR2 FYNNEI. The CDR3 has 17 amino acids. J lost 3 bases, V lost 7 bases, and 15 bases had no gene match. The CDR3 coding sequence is TGTGCCAGCACCCTGGGAGAGCGGGGACTACACTACAATGAGCAGTTCTTC. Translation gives CASTLGERGLHYNEQFF.

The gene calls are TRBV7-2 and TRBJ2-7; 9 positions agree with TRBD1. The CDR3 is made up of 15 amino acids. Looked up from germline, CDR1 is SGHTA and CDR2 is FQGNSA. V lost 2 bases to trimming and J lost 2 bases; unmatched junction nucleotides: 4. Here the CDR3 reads CASSLTGTGTYEQYF. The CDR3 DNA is TGTGCCAGCAGCTTAACCGGGACAGGGACCTACGAGCAGTACTTC.

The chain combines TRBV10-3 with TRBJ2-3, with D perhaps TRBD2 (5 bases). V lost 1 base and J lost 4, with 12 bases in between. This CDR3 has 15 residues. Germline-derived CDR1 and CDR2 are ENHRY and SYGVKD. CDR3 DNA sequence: TGTGCCATCAGTGAGTACGGGAAATTGCCAGATACGCAGTATTTT. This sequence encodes CAISEYGKLPDTQYF.

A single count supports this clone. CDR3 coding DNA: TGCGCCAGCAGAACAGGGGGGAATGAGCAGTTCTTC. This translates into CASRTGGNEQFF. The rearrangement links TRBV5-1 to TRBJ2-1; 8 bases map to TRBD1. Germline V lookup: CDR1 SGHRS, CDR2 YFSETQ. This CDR3 has 12 residues. The junction had 2 bases not matched to a gene; V was cut back by 5 bases and J by 7 bases.

The CDR3 DNA follows: TGTGCCAGCAGCTTAGACCTAACGGGTGTGGGAAACACCATATATTTT. Its protein product is CASSLDLTGVGNTIYF. The chain employs TRBV7-3 and TRBJ1-3; the D is unclear. Germline values: CDR1 SGHTA, CDR2 FQGTGA. The CDR3 has 16 residues. The V gene lost 2 bases and the J gene lost 4 bases, with 15 bases spanning the gap.

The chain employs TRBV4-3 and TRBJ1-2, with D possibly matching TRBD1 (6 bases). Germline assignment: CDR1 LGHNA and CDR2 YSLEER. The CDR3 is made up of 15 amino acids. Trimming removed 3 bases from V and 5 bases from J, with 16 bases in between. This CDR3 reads CASSQGRTALYGYTF. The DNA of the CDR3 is TGCGCCAGCAGCCAGGGCCGGACAGCGCTTTATGGCTACACCTTC.

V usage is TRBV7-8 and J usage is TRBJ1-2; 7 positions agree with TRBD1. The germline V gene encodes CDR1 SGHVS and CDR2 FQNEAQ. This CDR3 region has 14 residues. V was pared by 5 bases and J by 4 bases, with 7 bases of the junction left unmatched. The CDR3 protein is CASSAQTGSYGYTF. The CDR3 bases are TGTGCCAGCAGCGCCCAGACAGGGAGCTATGGCTACACCTTC.

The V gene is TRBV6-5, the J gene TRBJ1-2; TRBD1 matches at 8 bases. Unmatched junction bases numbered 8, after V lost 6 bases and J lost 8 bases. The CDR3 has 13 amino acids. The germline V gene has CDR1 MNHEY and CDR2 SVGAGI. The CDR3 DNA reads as TGTGCCAGCAGGACAACAGGGGGTGGAGGCTACACCTTC. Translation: CASRTTGGGGYTF.

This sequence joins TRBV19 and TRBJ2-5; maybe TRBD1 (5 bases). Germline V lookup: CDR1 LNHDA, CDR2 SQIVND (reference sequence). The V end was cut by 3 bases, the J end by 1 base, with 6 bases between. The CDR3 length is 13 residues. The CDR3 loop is CASSIDSQETQYF. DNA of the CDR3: TGTGCCAGTAGTATTGACAGCCAAGAGACCCAGTACTTC.

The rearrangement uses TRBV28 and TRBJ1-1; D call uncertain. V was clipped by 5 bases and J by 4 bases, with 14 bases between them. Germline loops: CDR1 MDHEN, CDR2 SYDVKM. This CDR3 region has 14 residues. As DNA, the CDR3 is TGTGCCAGCAGTCAGGTCCCCGAAACCACTGAAGCTTTCTTT. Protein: CASSQVPETTEAFF.

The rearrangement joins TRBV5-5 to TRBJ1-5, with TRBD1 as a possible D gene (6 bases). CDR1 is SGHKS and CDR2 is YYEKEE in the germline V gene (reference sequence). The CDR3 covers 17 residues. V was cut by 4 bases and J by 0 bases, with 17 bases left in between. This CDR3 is CASSTWWGGDSNQPQHF. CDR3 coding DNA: TGTGCCAGCAGCACCTGGTGGGGGGGCGATAGCAATCAGCCCCAGCATTTT.

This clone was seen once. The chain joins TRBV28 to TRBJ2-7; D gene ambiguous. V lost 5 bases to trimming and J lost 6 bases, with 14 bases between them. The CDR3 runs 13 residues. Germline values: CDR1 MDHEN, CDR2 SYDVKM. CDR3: CASSPPPTGEQYF. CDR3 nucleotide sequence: TGTGCCAGCAGTCCCCCCCCAACGGGCGAGCAGTACTTC. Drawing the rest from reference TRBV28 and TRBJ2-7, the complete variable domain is DVKVTQSSRYLVKRTGEKVFLECVQDMDHENMFWYRQDPGLGLRLIYFSYDVKMKEKGDIPEGYSVSREKKERFSLILESASTNQTSMYLCASSPPPTGEQYFGPGTRLTVT.

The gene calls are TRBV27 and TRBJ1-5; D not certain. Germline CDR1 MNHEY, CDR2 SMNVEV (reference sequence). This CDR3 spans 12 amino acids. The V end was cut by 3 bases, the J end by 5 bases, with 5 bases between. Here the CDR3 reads CASSFSDQPQHF. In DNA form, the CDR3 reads TGTGCCAGCAGTTTTTCTGATCAGCCCCAGCATTTT.

CDR3: CASSPFAGPSYEQYF. CDR3 DNA sequence: TGTGCCAGCAGCCCCTTCGCGGGACCTTCCTACGAGCAGTACTTC. V is TRBV7-3 and J is TRBJ2-7; TRBD2 is a possible D gene (6 bases). Germline lookup yields CDR1 SGHTA and CDR2 FQGTGA. Trimming removed 5 bases at V and 1 base at J, with 15 bases between. This CDR3 comprises 15 residues.

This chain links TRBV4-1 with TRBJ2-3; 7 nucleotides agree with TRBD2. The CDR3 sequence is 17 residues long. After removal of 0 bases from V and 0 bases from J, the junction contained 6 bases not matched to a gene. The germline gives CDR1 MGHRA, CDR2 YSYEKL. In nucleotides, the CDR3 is TGCGCCAGCAGCCAAGATAATAGCGGGCCTAGCACAGATACGCAGTATTTT. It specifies CASSQDNSGPSTDTQYF.

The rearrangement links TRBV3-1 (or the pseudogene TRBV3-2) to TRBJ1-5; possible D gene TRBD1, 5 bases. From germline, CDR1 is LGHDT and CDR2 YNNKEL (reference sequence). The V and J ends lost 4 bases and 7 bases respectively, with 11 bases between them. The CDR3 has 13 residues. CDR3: CASSPLPGQPQHF. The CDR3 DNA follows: TGTGCCAGCAGCCCCCTTCCAGGGCAGCCCCAGCATTTT.

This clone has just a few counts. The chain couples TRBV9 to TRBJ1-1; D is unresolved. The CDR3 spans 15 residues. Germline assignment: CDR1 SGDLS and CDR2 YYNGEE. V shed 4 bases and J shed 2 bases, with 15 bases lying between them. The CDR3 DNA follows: TGTGCCAGCAGCCCTGCGAATCCGAGCAACACTGAAGCTTTCTTT. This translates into CASSPANPSNTEAFF.

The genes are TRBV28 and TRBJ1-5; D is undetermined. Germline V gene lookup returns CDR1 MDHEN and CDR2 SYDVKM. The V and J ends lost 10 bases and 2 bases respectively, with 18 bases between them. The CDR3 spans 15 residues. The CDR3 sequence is CATNRREAGNQPQHF. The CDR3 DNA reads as TGTGCCACCAACCGAAGGGAAGCGGGCAATCAGCCCCAGCATTTT.

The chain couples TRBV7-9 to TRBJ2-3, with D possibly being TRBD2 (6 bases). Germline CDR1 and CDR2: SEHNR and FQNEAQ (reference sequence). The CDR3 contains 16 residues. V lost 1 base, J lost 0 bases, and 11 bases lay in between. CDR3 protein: CASSLGGAASTDTQYF. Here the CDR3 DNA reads TGTGCCAGCAGCTTAGGCGGGGCAGCTAGCACAGATACGCAGTATTTT.

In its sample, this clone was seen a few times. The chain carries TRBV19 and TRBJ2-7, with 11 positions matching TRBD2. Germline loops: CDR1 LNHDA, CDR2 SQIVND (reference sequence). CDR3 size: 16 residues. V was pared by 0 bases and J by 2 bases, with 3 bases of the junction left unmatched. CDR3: CASSIDGTSGPYEQYF. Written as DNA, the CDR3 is TGTGCCAGTAGTATAGACGGGACTAGCGGACCCTACGAGCAGTACTTC.